This T cell receptor (beta chain) was sequenced in a study of technical replicates of blood from several donors. Sequencing used immunoSEQ multiplex PCR; TCRdb keeps in-frame clones, though not all of them. The profile shows some 70,000 clones, about 97% of them singletons. Deletions cut 1 base from V and 5 bases from J, with 12 bases between. The CDR3 contains 15 residues. Germline V lookup: CDR1 SEHNR, CDR2 FQNEAQ (reference sequence). The V call is TRBV7-9, the J call TRBJ2-1, with TRBD2 as a possible D gene (6 bases). Sequenced: T cells isolated from PBMCs. The receptor comes from a human donor in good health. Here the CDR3 DNA reads TGTGCCAGCAGCTTAGGGGGCGGGGATAACAATGAGCAGTTCTTC. It codes for CASSLGGGDNNEQFF.